These 27 T cell receptor beta chains originate from one sample sequenced in a study of T cell responses to AZD1222 COVID-19 vaccine. Some clones are missing from TCRdb's copy, which holds only in-frame ones; the method was immunoSEQ multiplex PCR. This sample has roughly 150,000 clones, with approximately 86% found just once. The sequencing here drew on peripheral blood, taken after recovery from COVID-19. These receptors all come from an adult who had recovered from COVID-19.

The chain joins TRBV6-2 or TRBV6-3 to TRBJ2-7, with unresolved D. Germline V gives CDR1 MNHEY, CDR2 SVGEGT. This CDR3 is 13 amino acids long. Trimming cost V 6 bases and J 3 bases, with 12 bases left between them. The DNA for the CDR3 is TGTGCCAGCAGCCCAAGTGGGATCTACGAGCAGTACTTC. This encodes CASSPSGIYEQYF.

The V call is TRBV28, the J call TRBJ2-5; TRBD1 agrees at 9 bases. The CDR3 contains 16 residues. The germline V gene encodes CDR1 MDHEN and CDR2 SYDVKM. With 2 bases clipped from V and 9 bases from J, the junction kept 13 bases outside the gene matches. CDR3 nucleotides: TGTGCCAGCAGTTTAACGGGACAGGGCCTAAATTTGGCCCAGTACTTC. This codes for CASSLTGQGLNLAQYF.

In DNA, the CDR3 is TGTGCCAGCAGTCGGGGGTACGAGCAGTACTTC. This sequence encodes CASSRGYEQYF. This rearrangement joins TRBV28 to TRBJ2-7, with D possibly being TRBD2 (6 bases). From germline, CDR1 is MDHEN and CDR2 SYDVKM. The CDR3 is 11 residues long. Trimming stripped 5 bases from V and 4 bases from J, with 6 bases between. Full variable domain (outside the CDR3, taken from reference TRBV28 and TRBJ2-7): DVKVTQSSRYLVKRTGEKVFLECVQDMDHENMFWYRQDPGLGLRLIYFSYDVKMKEKGDIPEGYSVSREKKERFSLILESASTNQTSMYLCASSRGYEQYFGPGTRLTVT.

This rearrangement joins TRBV7-8 to TRBJ1-2; D remains unclear. V lost 5 bases and J 2 bases, leaving 9 bases between the germline ends. The CDR3 runs to 13 residues. The germline CDR1 and CDR2 sequences are SGHVS and FQNEAQ. The CDR3 is CASSPSFNYGYTF. Written as DNA, the CDR3 is TGTGCCAGCAGCCCCAGCTTCAACTATGGCTACACCTTC. The full variable domain, completed using reference TRBV7-8 and TRBJ1-2, is GAGVSQSPRYKVAKRGQDVALRCDPISGHVSLFWYQQALGQGPEFLTYFQNEAQLDKSGLPSDRFFAERPEGSVSTLKIQRTQQEDSAVYLCASSPSFNYGYTFGSGTRLTVV.

The CDR3, as DNA: TGTGCCAGCAGCGCGCAGGTCAACTATGGCTACACCTTC. This gives the protein CASSAQVNYGYTF. The chain employs TRBV9 and TRBJ1-2; D gene uncertain. Trimming removed 3 bases at V and 2 bases at J, with 8 bases between. CDR1 is SGDLS, CDR2 YYNGEE, per germline. The CDR3 totals 13 residues.

The chain is built from TRBV28 and TRBJ2-3, with a possible D match to TRBD1 (6 bases). Germline CDR1 MDHEN, CDR2 SYDVKM. There are 13 residues in the CDR3. V lost 7 bases and J lost 10, with 18 bases in between. The CDR3 reads CASTQSQGLAQYF. Written as DNA, the CDR3 is TGTGCCAGCACCCAATCCCAGGGGTTGGCGCAGTATTTT.

The chain couples TRBV4-1 to TRBJ2-3, with 14 bases that match TRBD2. Looked up from germline, CDR1 is MGHRA and CDR2 is YSYEKL. There are 17 residues in the CDR3. V lost 4 bases, J lost 6 bases, and 9 bases stayed unmatched. The CDR3 DNA sequence: TGCGCCAGCAGCCCCGGGACTAGCGGGAGAGGCTGGGATACGCAGTATTTT. Translated: CASSPGTSGRGWDTQYF.

The chain carries TRBV9 and TRBJ2-5; D uncertain. CDR3 length equals 12 residues. Germline V lookup: CDR1 SGDLS, CDR2 YYNGEE. Trimming removed 0 bases from V and 5 bases from J, with 5 bases in between. CDR3 DNA: TGTGCCAGCAGCGTAGGTTTGGAGACCCAGTACTTC. Translating it yields CASSVGLETQYF.

This chain connects TRBV3-1 (or the pseudogene TRBV3-2) to TRBJ2-2; 11 bases map to TRBD2. This CDR3 is built from 17 residues. CDR1 LGHDT and CDR2 YNNKEL come from the germline V gene (reference sequence). With V trimmed by 4 bases and J by 4 bases, 8 bases remained unmatched. CDR3 DNA: TGTGCCAGCAGCCGTGTAGCGGGAGGGCCGCGCACCGGGGAGCTGTTTTTT. Its translation: CASSRVAGGPRTGELFF.

The V call is TRBV29-1, the J call TRBJ2-5; D remains unclear. This CDR3 spans 12 amino acids. V was trimmed by 7 bases and J by 4 bases, leaving 13 bases between them. Looked up from germline, CDR1 is SQVTM and CDR2 is ANQGSEA. CDR3 bases: TGCAGCGCCAACTTCATCGGAGAGACCCAGTACTTC. Its translation: CSANFIGETQYF.

This chain uses TRBV5-4 with TRBJ1-2; 7 nucleotides line up with TRBD1. CDR1 and CDR2 (germline): SGHNT, YYREEE (reference sequence). This CDR3 contains 13 residues. V dropped 10 bases and J dropped 3; count of bases not matched to a gene: 9. In nucleotides, the CDR3 is TGTGCCGCACGACAGGGCCCAGACTATGGCTACACCTTC. It codes for CAARQGPDYGYTF.

This clone was detected once. V is TRBV3-1 (or the pseudogene TRBV3-2) and J is TRBJ2-4; TRBD2 agrees at 11 bases. The trim removed 4 bases at V and 3 bases at J, leaving 11 bases unmatched. Germline CDR1 LGHDT, CDR2 YNNKEL (reference sequence). The CDR3 totals 18 residues. CDR3 amino acids: CASSPWVAGGSGKNIQYF. CDR3 in DNA: TGTGCCAGCAGCCCTTGGGTAGCGGGAGGGAGTGGCAAAAACATTCAGTACTTC.

The V call is TRBV6-1, the J call TRBJ1-3; D not resolved. This CDR3 has 13 amino acids. Germline V gene lookup returns CDR1 MNHNS and CDR2 SASEGT. V was clipped by 0 bases and J by 6 bases, with 6 bases between them. CDR3 sequence (DNA): TGTGCCAGCAGTGAAGCCTTGGAAAACACCATATATTTT. Translation gives CASSEALENTIYF.

This clone has a single count. This sequence joins TRBV2 and TRBJ2-2, with D unclear. Trimming took 8 bases from V and 7 from J, leaving 14 bases between them. The CDR3 is 13 residues long. CDR1 is SNHLY and CDR2 is FYNNEI in the germline V gene. The CDR3 region is CASLKIGYGELFF. The CDR3 nucleotides read TGTGCCAGCTTAAAGATCGGGTACGGGGAGCTGTTTTTT.

J is TRBJ1-2 and V is TRBV15; D gene uncertain. V lost 0 bases, J lost 5 bases, and 4 bases lay in between. The germline gives CDR1 LNHNV, CDR2 YYDKDF (reference sequence). The CDR3 has 12 residues. The DNA for the CDR3 is TGTGCCACCAGCAGAGACAGATATGGCTACACCTTC. The encoded protein is CATSRDRYGYTF. Complete variable domain (other parts from reference TRBV15 and TRBJ1-2): DAMVIQNPRYQVTQFGKPVTLSCSQTLNHNVMYWYQQKSSQAPKLLFHYYDKDFNNEADTPDNFQSRRPNTSFCFLDIRSPGLGDTAMYLCATSRDRYGYTFGSGTRLTVV.

This clone came up a few times. The V gene is TRBV15, the J gene TRBJ2-7; D not certain. The germline V gene has CDR1 LNHNV and CDR2 YYDKDF (reference sequence). The length of the CDR3 is 19 residues. The V gene lost 0 bases and the J gene lost 2 bases, with 23 bases spanning the gap. The CDR3 DNA sequence: TGTGCCACCAGCAGAGAGCCACAGCAATCCGGAGAGCGAACCTACGAGCAGTACTTC. This encodes CATSREPQQSGERTYEQYF.

The chain carries TRBV24-1 and TRBJ2-1; 12 bases line up with TRBD2. Germline V gene data show CDR1 as KGHDR and CDR2 as SFDVKD. The CDR3 has 17 residues. V was clipped by 3 bases and J by 7 bases; unmatched bases: 9. The CDR3 region has the DNA TGTGCCACCAGTGATGCAACCGGGACTAGCGGGTTGAATGAGCAGTTCTTC. Its translation: CATSDATGTSGLNEQFF.

V usage is TRBV12-3 or TRBV12-4 and J usage is TRBJ1-5; tentatively, D is TRBD1 (6 bases). This CDR3 contains 13 residues. V dropped 6 bases and J dropped 5 bases, with 11 bases sitting between them. The CDR3: CASRGHRDQPQHF. The CDR3 bases are TGTGCCAGCAGGGGACACCGGGATCAGCCCCAGCATTTT.

The chain employs TRBV25-1 and TRBJ1-3, with a weak D call TRBD1 (5 bases). Germline values: CDR1 MGHDK, CDR2 SYGVNS. The CDR3 is made up of 14 amino acids. V was cut by 7 bases and J by 4 bases, with 14 bases left in between. CDR3 coding DNA: TGTGCCAGCACCTGGGGAGGGGTAGGAAACACCATATATTTT. This codes for CASTWGGVGNTIYF.

This chain joins TRBV6-1 and TRBJ2-7; D is undetermined. Trimming removed 2 bases at V and 7 bases at J, with 9 bases between. This CDR3 region has 12 residues. The germline V gene has CDR1 MNHNS and CDR2 SASEGT. The CDR3 coding sequence is TGTGCCAGCAGTGAAAGCCTTTGGGAGCAGTACTTC. Protein sequence: CASSESLWEQYF.

The rearrangement uses TRBV6-2 or TRBV6-3 and TRBJ2-1, with D perhaps TRBD2 (6 bases). CDR1 is MNHEY and CDR2 is SVGEGT in the germline V gene. V dropped 2 bases and J dropped 7 bases, with 15 bases sitting between them. The CDR3 extends over 15 amino acids. The CDR3 spells CASSYSWGGGNEQFF. The CDR3 DNA sequence: TGTGCCAGCAGTTACAGCTGGGGTGGAGGGAATGAGCAGTTCTTC.

The chain recombines TRBV5-1 with TRBJ2-3, with D hard to call. CDR1 and CDR2 from the germline V gene are SGHRS and YFSETQ. The CDR3 has 13 amino acids. V lost 0 bases and J lost 3, with 5 bases in between. The chain's CDR3 is CASSLDLTDTQYF. CDR3 in DNA: TGCGCCAGCAGCTTGGACTTGACAGATACGCAGTATTTT.

The count of this clone is one. This chain links TRBV15 with TRBJ2-2; D is undetermined. CDR1 LNHNV and CDR2 YYDKDF come from the germline V gene (reference sequence). With 2 bases removed from V and 5 bases from J, the gap between germline ends came to 9 bases. The CDR3 extends over 14 amino acids. The CDR3 sequence is CATSRPPRTGELFF. CDR3 DNA: TGTGCCACCAGCAGACCCCCTAGAACCGGGGAGCTGTTTTTT.

This clone came up a few times. The chain carries TRBV7-2 and TRBJ2-7; the D is unclear. This CDR3 comprises 14 residues. Trimming took 1 base from V and 3 from J, leaving 10 bases between them. The germline CDR1 and CDR2 sequences are SGHTA and FQGNSA. DNA of the CDR3: TGTGCCAGCAGCTTAGGCCCAACTGTCTACGAGCAGTACTTC. Translated: CASSLGPTVYEQYF.

The chain carries TRBV6-4 and TRBJ2-7; 7 bases are a match to TRBD1. Germline V lookup: CDR1 MRHNA, CDR2 SNTAGT. The V gene end was trimmed by 7 bases and the J gene end by 0 bases; junction bases not matched to a gene: 6. The CDR3 sequence is 14 residues long. The CDR3 bases are TGTGCCAGCACCCCCGGGACAGCCTCCTACGAGCAGTACTTC. It is translated as CASTPGTASYEQYF.

The chain carries TRBV27 and TRBJ2-7; 7 nucleotides agree with TRBD1. The V gene's germline CDR1 is MNHEY and CDR2 SMNVEV (reference sequence). This CDR3 comprises 16 residues. V trimming: 2 bases; J trimming: 2 bases; junction bases outside the gene matches: 9. The CDR3 loop is CASSLKRGQGTYEQYF. The CDR3 bases are TGTGCCAGCAGTTTAAAAAGGGGGCAGGGAACCTACGAGCAGTACTTC.

This chain links TRBV6-2 or TRBV6-3 with TRBJ2-7; possibly TRBD2 for D (5 bases). The V end was cut by 5 bases, the J end by 8 bases, with 19 bases between. From germline, CDR1 is MNHEY and CDR2 SVGEGT. The CDR3 has 14 amino acids. CDR3 DNA: TGTGCCAGCAGTCCGGACTTACTAACATTGCAGCAGTACTTC. It encodes CASSPDLLTLQQYF.